This T cell receptor beta chain was captured by sequencing in a study of T cells in Graves' hyperthyroidism and ophthalmopathy. Researchers took RNA transcripts and amplified the TCR beta CDR3 regions from them. Carried out on the TCR CDR3, a first-round RT-PCR used the HTBI primer set. TCRdb re-called the multiplex PCR reads with MiXCR, one entry per CDR3 protein. The sample holds over 450,000 distinct CDR3 sequences; approximately 17% are singletons and the top ten take around 17%. This clonotype has a single count. The CDR3 consists of 13 residues. V lost 10 bases to trimming and J lost 9 bases; unmatched junction nucleotides: 12. Germline-derived CDR1 and CDR2 are ENHRY and SYGVKD.

The clonotype originates from a young woman with Graves' ophthalmopathy. Sequencing was done on a sample of blood. The chain has TRBV10-3 and TRBJ2-1; 7 bases are shared with TRBD2. The CDR3 bases are TGTGCCACCCTTGTGGCGGGAGCCTTTGAGCAGTTCTTC. Its translation is CATLVAGAFEQFF.